This TCR beta chain was sequenced during a study of blood T cell repertoires in COVID-19. As processed by the authors: Reference gene primer amplification yielded estimated nucleated cell counts. Some clones are missing from TCRdb's copy, which holds only in-frame ones; the method was immunoSEQ multiplex PCR. D and trimming were read from the DNA, whereas the V and J calls and clone size are those reported in that table. The data hold about 52,000 clones, with around 85% observed a single time. This clone was picked up many times. Trimming took off 7 bases at V and 4 bases at J, with 13 bases between the two ends. The CDR3 length is 13 residues.

The sequenced sample was peripheral blood. The source of this sequence is a human donor in a cohort sampled during active COVID-19. The rearrangement uses TRBV12-3 or TRBV12-4 and TRBJ1-1, with D tentatively TRBD1 (6 bases). The CDR3 DNA sequence: TGTGCCAGCACCAGGGGTTGGGGCACTGAAGCTTTCTTT. Translating gives CASTRGWGTEAFF.